These 3 T cell receptor beta chains were all obtained from the same sample, sequenced in a study of cytomegalovirus exposure and HLA in healthy donors. In the PCR, 60 Vbeta and 13 Jbeta primers were used. Sequencing was performed with immunoSEQ multiplex PCR; in TCRdb, only in-frame clones are kept and a portion is missing. The repertoire holds some 180,000 clones, with around 79% as singletons. The sequencing input was PBMCs. The receptor set was obtained from a woman in her thirties in good health and CMV-seropositive.

The chain is built from TRBV18 and TRBJ1-1; TRBD1 matches at 7 bases. Trimming took 7 bases from V and 7 from J; bases not matched to a gene: 6. This CDR3 contains 12 residues. Per germline, CDR1 KGHSH and CDR2 LQKENI. Written as DNA, the CDR3 is TGTGCCAGCTTGGGACAGACTAATGAAGCTTTCTTT. Translated, it gives CASLGQTNEAFF.

This chain joins TRBV11-3 and TRBJ1-1; TRBD1 matches 8 bases. Looked up from germline, CDR1 is SGHNT and CDR2 is YENEEA. With 5 bases clipped from V and 0 bases from J, the junction kept 5 bases outside the gene matches. This CDR3 is 15 amino acids long. The CDR3 nucleotides are TGTGCCAGCAGCCTGCAGGGGGCCCTGAACACTGAAGCTTTCTTT. Translating it yields CASSLQGALNTEAFF.

The chain joins TRBV6-5 to TRBJ1-1; D not resolved. V lost 2 bases and J 0 bases, leaving 7 bases between the germline ends. CDR3 length: 14 residues. Germline assignment: CDR1 MNHEY and CDR2 SVGAGI. CDR3 coding DNA: TGTGCCAGCAGTTACGCAGGAATGAACACTGAAGCTTTCTTT. Residues: CASSYAGMNTEAFF.